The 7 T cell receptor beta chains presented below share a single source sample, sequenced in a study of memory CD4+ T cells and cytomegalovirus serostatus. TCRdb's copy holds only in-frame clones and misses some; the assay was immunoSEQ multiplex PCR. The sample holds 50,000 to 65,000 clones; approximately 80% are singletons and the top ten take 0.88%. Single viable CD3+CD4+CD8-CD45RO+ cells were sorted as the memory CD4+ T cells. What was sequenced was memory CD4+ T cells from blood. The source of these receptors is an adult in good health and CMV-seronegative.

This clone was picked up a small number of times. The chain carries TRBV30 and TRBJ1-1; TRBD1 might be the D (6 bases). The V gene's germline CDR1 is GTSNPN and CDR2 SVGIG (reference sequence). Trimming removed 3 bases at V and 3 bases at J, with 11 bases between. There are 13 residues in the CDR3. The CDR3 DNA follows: TGTGCCTGGAGAACAGGGAGGGACACTGAAGCTTTCTTT. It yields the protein CAWRTGRDTEAFF.

CDR3 nucleotides: TGTGCCAGTAAAGACAAGGCTGATCAGCCCCAGCATTTT. As protein: CASKDKADQPQHF. The chain recombines TRBV19 with TRBJ1-5; D not certain. CDR3 length equals 13 residues. V lost 7 bases to trimming and J lost 5 bases, with 12 bases between them. Germline CDR1 reads LNHDA; CDR2 reads SQIVND (reference sequence).

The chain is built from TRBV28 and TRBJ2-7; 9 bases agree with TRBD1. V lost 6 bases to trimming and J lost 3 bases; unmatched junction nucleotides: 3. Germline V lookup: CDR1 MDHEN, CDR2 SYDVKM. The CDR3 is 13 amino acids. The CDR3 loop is CASRGGQGYEQYF. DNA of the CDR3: TGTGCCAGCAGGGGGGGACAGGGCTACGAGCAGTACTTC.

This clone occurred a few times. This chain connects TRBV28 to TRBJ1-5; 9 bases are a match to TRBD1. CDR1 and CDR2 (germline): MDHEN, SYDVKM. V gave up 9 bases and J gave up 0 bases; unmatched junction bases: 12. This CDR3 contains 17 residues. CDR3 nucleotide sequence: TGTGCCAGTCAGACGGGACAGGGACTCTATAGCAATCAGCCCCAGCATTTT. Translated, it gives CASQTGQGLYSNQPQHF.

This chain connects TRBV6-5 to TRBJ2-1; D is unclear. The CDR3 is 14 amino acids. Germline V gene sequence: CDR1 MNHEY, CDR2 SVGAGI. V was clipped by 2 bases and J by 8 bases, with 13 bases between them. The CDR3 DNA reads TGTGCCAGCAGTTACGATTTTCGGGTCGATGAGCAGTTCTTC. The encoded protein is CASSYDFRVDEQFF.

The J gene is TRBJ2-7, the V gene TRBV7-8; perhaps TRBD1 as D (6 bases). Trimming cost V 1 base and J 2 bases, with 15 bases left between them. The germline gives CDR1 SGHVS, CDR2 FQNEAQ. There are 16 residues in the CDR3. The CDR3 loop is CASSLVVGQRTYEQYF. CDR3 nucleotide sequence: TGTGCCAGCAGCTTAGTGGTAGGACAGAGAACCTACGAGCAGTACTTC.

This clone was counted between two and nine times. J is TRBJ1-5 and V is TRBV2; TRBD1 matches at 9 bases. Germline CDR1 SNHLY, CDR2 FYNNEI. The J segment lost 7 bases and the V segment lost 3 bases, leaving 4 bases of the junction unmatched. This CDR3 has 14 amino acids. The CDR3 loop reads CASSEGGQGQPQHF. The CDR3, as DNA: TGTGCCAGCAGTGAGGGGGGACAGGGCCAGCCCCAGCATTTT. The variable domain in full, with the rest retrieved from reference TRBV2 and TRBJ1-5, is EPEVTQTPSHQVTQMGQEVILRCVPISNHLYFYWYRQILGQKVEFLVSFYNNEISEKSEIFDDQFSVERPDGSNFTLKIRSTKLEDSAMYFCASSEGGQGQPQHFGDGTRLSIL.